This T cell receptor beta chain was retrieved from a study of cytomegalovirus exposure and HLA in healthy donors (dated by TCRdb to about 2017). In the study overall: In an earlier analysis of some 550 of the donors, around 290 Gb of sequence data and some 120 million unique TCR beta sequences from 150 million to 200 million T cells were reported. All discovery cohort repertoires had been generated using a single sequencing platform. Across about 370 genotyped donors of the cohort, an average of roughly 230,000 unique TCR beta nucleotide sequences per donor were sequenced, and 15% to 20% of those sequences were non-productive. The number of typed donors differed by locus: about 629-630 for A, B, C, DRB1 and DQB1; 500 to 550 for DQA1; 606 for DPA1; and approximately 450 for DPB1. The T cell repertoires of 670 or so subjects were profiled by immunosequencing and related to cytomegalovirus serostatus. A separate validation cohort of more than 100 different subjects was used in addition to the roughly 720-subject first cohort. Because of strong linkage in the cohort, 4 to 6 DR-DQ haplotypes were treated as single units for association and clustering. An earlier analysis of roughly 580 of the donors used high-throughput TCR beta sequencing to judge whether each TCR beta V gene segment behaved as functional or pseudogenic. Donor age, sex, ethnicity and CMV serostatus were collected together with the repertoire data. A later analysis re-examined previously published TCR beta repertoires from about 670 donors and added high-resolution HLA genotyping to investigate patterns of TCR occurrence. Rather than using new phenotypic data, the later analysis identified candidate immune exposures from TCR beta sequences and from how often those sequences occurred across donors. High-throughput TCR immunosequencing, statistical association of individual TCRs with disease status, and machine learning were combined to predict cytomegalovirus infection status. Approximately 310 gigabases of sequencing data and tens of millions of unique TCR sequences were included in an early release covering under 650 HLA-typed donors. The study was designed to test whether signatures of past pathogen exposure could be identified by cataloging public T cell receptors. A later genetic analysis used genome-wide SNP genotypes for about 60% of the roughly 670 donors, treating that subset as a discovery cohort. The genetic ancestry cluster associated with self-reported Caucasian donors included 81% of the 300 to 450 genotyped donors. Class I and class II HLA loci were covered by the typing at four-digit resolution. General study outcomes and caveats: Cytomegalovirus status was reported to be diagnosed by the classifier with high specificity and sensitivity in both the original and validation cohorts. Most CMV-associated TCR beta chains appeared to be HLA-restricted in a later analysis, and the HLA associations seemed to be driven largely by CMV exposure. HLA typing was unavailable for some donors at each locus, so association tests used only the typed subset. An association between a missense DCLRE1C variant and V-gene and J-gene trimming of TCR beta chains was found in a later genetic analysis and replicated in an independent cohort. The only immune exposure information available for the cohort was CMV serostatus. The cohort was sequenced for TCR beta chains only, and without alpha or paired-chain data the features that could be detected were limited. Correlated functional status among segregating V segments might be attributable to linkage disequilibrium, but an unknown experimental factor could not be ruled out. In a later analysis, HLA-associated TCR beta chains showed more clonal expansion and lower generation probabilities than non-associated chains that were equally common. Because counts were too low, about 18 rarely observed V segments, including chromosome 9 orphons, were excluded from the earlier analysis of 587 of the donors. Most TCR sequences were observed very rarely across donors, whereas some public TCRs were present in many individuals. At a false discovery rate of 0.05, a later analysis linked roughly 17,000 TCR beta sequences to specific HLA alleles. In a later genetic analysis, fewer N-insertions in productive TCRs were reported among donors in an Asian-associated ancestry cluster than the roughly 670-donor mean. In an earlier analysis of around 600 of the donors, most TCR beta V segments appeared in productive rearrangements about 90% or about 30% of the time, broadly matching IMGT annotations. A total of about 150 TCR beta chains were listed by the study as associated with cytomegalovirus. A later analysis found that TCR association rates varied across HLA loci, with DRB1 alleles showing the most associated TCRs and HLA-C alleles the fewest. When HLA alleles, especially DR and DQ, strongly co-occurred, attributing TCR associations to individual alleles was difficult. According to a later analysis, parvovirus B19, influenza, CMV and Epstein-Barr virus appeared linked to several top co-occurrence clusters. Presence/absence analyses assumed roughly uniform sequencing depth across donors, an assumption that may not hold. A cluster of highly shared sequence variants was judged likely to represent a technical artifact of the sequencing pipeline. The 87-base-pair reads could not distinguish some IMGT-functional V segments, including TRBV6-2 and TRBV6-3, so those segments were excluded. A further reported finding was that TCR beta sequences accurately predicted the HLA-A and HLA-B alleles for most subjects in the first cohort. Three of the identified cytomegalovirus-associated TCR beta chains were confirmed in vitro to be specific for cytomegalovirus antigens. The authors suggested that the approach could potentially be extended to other disease states and immunological phenotypes.

Preparation of the library involved the immunoSEQ multiplex PCR assay. The multiplex PCR relied on a mix of 60 forward primers for TCR Vbeta segments and 13 reverse primers for TCR Jbeta segments. The CDR3 region of rearranged TCR beta genes was amplified from genomic DNA with a multiplex PCR assay. The Illumina HiSeq System was used to sequence the amplified TCR beta libraries as 87-base-pair reads. The paper's processing steps were these. In a later analysis, tens of millions of unique TCR beta chains were counted across the 650 to 750 repertoires, and around 11 million of these chains were shared by at least two donors. To remove PCR and sequencing errors, raw reads were error-corrected and collapsed into unique sequences using a nearest-neighbor algorithm that merged closely related sequences. V, D and J gene segments were assigned by aligning CDR3 sequences to IMGT reference sequences. For a sequence to be retained, a match of at least six nucleotides to both a V gene segment and a J gene segment was required. Rearrangements were called productive when the CDR3 lacked stop codons and stayed in frame with V and J; all others were non-productive. CDR3 was defined according to IMGT convention as the region running from the second conserved V-encoded cysteine to the conserved J-encoded phenylalanine. Sequences without an unambiguous match to a single V gene segment were excluded from the earlier analysis of 500 to 700 of the donors. In an earlier analysis of several hundred of the donors, V segments were called functional above 56.7% productive rearrangements and were called segregating when the between-donor standard deviation exceeded 5%. A statistical classification framework was built to diagnose cytomegalovirus status from the catalog of TCR beta chain sequences. V and J gene assignment, in a later analysis, came from comparing TCR nucleotide sequences with IMGT/GENE-DB human TR gene sequences. A later analysis assigned CDR3 sequences and most-parsimonious VDJ recombination scenarios with the TCRdist pipeline. In a later analysis, each TCR beta chain was defined by its CDR3 amino acid sequence together with its V-gene family, and reads without a unique V-gene family were excluded. As a way to deal with suspected cross-contamination and a sequencing artifact, a later analysis dropped 450 to 600 nucleotide sequences that were highly shared and had low generation probability. A later analysis calculated a clonal expansion index for each public chain from normalized within-repertoire ranks of inferred template counts. In a later analysis, generation probabilities were computed with a VDJ recombination model fitted to out-of-frame rearrangements, and the resulting probabilities were checked against IGoR. A later analysis scored TCR-TCR, TCR-HLA and TCR-CMV co-occurrence with hypergeometric tests, applying a repertoire-size bias correction to TCR pairs. False discovery rates were estimated in a later analysis by permuting HLA or CMV assignments 20 times. In a later analysis, co-occurring TCRs were grouped with DBSCAN, and TCRdist sequence similarity was added when clustering was performed within HLA-allele-positive subsets. Co-occurrence clustering excluded repertoires with fewer than 30,000 or more than 120,000 public chains, plus five with anomalous nucleotide sharing. TCRdb holds this immuneACCESS table with in-frame rearrangements only. Some clones are missing; in checked studies, unresolved V genes explain under half, and the rest has no known cause. V and J calls and clone size are copied from that table; D and trimming were computed from the DNA. The table for this sample lists over 100,000 clones; more than 65% of them were counted only once. Around 0.9% of the sample is held by the ten biggest clonotypes.

The germline V gene gives CDR1 as SGHTA and CDR2 as FQGNSA. Inclusive of the bounding cysteine and phenylalanine, the CDR3 is 15 residues long. The entry retains the CDR3 DNA only, 45 bases that are in frame from base 1. The germline V end is reduced by 6 bases and the J end by 4 bases; junction bases left unmatched: 9. As to this clone: What this receptor recognizes is not known. Nothing much larger sits one base from this clone, and base qualities are not available.

In total, fewer than 750 healthy bone marrow donors made up the cohort. At the time of sampling, every cohort member was nominally healthy, though immune exposures that went unrecorded were likely present. The donor tested CMV seronegative and was one of the 352 seronegative cohort members. Every donor gave a peripheral blood sample, and the peripheral blood mononuclear cells from that sample were used for TCR beta sequencing. The Qiagen DNeasy Blood Extraction Kit was used to extract genomic DNA from the blood cell samples. The receptor was isolated from a woman younger than 45 in good health and CMV-seronegative. The sequencing input was PBMCs. The rearrangement joined TRBV7-2 to TRBJ1-3, and TRBD1 aligns with 7 junction nucleotides. The CDR3 reads as follows: CASSATTGEGNTIYF. The nucleotide sequence is TGTGCCAGCAGTGCCACCACAGGGGAAGGAAACACCATATATTTT.